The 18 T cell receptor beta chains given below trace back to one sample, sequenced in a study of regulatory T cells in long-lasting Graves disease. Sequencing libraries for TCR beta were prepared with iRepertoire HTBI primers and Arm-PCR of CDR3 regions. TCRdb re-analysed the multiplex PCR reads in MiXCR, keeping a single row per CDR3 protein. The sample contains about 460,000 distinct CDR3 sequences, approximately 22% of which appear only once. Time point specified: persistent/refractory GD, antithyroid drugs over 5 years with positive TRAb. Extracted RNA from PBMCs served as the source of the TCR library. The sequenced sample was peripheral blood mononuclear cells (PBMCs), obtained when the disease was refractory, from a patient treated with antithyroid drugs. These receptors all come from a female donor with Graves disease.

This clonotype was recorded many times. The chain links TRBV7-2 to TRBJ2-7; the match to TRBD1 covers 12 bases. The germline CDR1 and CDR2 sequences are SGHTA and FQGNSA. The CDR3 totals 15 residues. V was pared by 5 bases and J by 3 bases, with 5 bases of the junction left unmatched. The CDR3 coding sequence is TGTGCCAGCAGCGTCGGGACAGGGGGCATCTACGAGCAGTACTTC. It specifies CASSVGTGGIYEQYF.

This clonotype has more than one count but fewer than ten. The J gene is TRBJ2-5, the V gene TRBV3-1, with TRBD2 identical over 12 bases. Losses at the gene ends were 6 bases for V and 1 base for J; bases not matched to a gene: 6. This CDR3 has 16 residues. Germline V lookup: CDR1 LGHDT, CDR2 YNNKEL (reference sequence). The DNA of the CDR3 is TGTGCCAGCAGTGGAAAACTAGCGGGGGGCCAAGAGACCCAGTACTTC. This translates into CASSGKLAGGQETQYF.

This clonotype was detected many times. The CDR3 coding sequence is TGTGCCAGCAGTCCCCACAGGGAACGGGGCTACACCTTC. It encodes CASSPHRERGYTF. The chain employs TRBV28 and TRBJ1-2; TRBD1 is a possible D gene (6 bases). V lost 5 bases to trimming and J lost 8 bases, with 15 bases between them. CDR1 and CDR2 from the germline V gene are MDHEN and SYDVKM. This CDR3 has 13 residues.

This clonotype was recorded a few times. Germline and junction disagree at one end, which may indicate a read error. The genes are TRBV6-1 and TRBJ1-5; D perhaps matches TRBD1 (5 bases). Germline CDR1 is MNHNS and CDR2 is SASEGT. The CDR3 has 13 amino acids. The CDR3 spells CATSTGWNQPQHF. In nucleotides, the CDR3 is TGTGCCACCAGTACAGGCTGGAATCAGCCCCAGCATTTT.

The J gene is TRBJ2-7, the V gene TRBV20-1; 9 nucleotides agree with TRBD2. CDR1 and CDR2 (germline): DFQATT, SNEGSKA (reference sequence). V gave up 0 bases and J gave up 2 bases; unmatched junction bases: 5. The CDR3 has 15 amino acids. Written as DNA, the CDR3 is TGCAGTGCTAGAGATCTGGCTAGCGGGACCTACGAGCAGTACTTC. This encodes CSARDLASGTYEQYF.

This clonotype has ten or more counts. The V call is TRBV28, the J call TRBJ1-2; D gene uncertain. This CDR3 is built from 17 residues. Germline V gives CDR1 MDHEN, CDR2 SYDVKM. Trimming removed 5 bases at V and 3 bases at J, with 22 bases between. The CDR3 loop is CASSPMGRADRHYGYTF. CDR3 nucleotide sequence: TGTGCCAGCAGTCCAATGGGTCGGGCCGACCGGCACTATGGCTACACCTTC.

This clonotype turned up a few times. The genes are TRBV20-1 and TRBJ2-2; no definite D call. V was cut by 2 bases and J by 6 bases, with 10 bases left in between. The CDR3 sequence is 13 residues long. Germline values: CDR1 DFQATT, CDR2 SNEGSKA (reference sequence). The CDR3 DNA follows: TGCAGTGCTAGACCTCAGAGTGCCGGGGAGCTGTTTTTT. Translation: CSARPQSAGELFF.

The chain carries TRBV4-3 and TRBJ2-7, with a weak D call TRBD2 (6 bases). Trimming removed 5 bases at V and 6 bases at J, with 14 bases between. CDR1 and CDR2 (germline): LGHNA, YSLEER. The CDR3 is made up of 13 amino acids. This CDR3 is CASSAGLSFEQYF. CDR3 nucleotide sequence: TGCGCCAGCAGCGCGGGACTCTCATTCGAGCAGTACTTC.

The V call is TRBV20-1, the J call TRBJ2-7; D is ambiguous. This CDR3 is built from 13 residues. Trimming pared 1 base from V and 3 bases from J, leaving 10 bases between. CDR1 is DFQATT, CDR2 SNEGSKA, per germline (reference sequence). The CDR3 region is CSARVRRGYEQYF. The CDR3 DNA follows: TGCAGTGCTAGAGTACGCAGAGGCTACGAGCAGTACTTC.

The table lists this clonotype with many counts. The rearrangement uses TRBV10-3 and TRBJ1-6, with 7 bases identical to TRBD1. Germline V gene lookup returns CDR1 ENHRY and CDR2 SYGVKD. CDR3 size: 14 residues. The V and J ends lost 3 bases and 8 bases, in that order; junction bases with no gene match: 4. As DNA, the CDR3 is TGTGCCATCAGTGATGGGGACAGCTATTCACCCCTCCACTTT. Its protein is CAISDGDSYSPLHF.

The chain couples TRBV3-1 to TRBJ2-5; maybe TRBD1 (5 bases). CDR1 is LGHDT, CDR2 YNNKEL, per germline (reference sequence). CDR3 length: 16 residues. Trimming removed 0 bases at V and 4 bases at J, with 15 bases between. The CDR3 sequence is CASSQDRVVGAETQYF. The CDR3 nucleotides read TGTGCCAGCAGCCAAGATCGAGTGGTAGGGGCAGAGACCCAGTACTTC.

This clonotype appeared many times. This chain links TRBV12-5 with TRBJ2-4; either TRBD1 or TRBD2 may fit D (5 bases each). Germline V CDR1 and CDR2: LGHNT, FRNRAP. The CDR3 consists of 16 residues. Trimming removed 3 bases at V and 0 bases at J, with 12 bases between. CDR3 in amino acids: CASGFSGTGAKNIQYF. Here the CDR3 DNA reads TGTGCTAGTGGTTTCTCCGGGACGGGAGCCAAAAACATTCAGTACTTC.

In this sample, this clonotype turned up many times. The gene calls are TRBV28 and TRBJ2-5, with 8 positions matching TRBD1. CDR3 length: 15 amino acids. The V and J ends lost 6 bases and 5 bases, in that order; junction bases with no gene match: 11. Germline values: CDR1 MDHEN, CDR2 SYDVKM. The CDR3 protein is CASSPLRQGAETQYF. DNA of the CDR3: TGTGCCAGCAGCCCCTTAAGGCAGGGGGCGGAGACCCAGTACTTC.

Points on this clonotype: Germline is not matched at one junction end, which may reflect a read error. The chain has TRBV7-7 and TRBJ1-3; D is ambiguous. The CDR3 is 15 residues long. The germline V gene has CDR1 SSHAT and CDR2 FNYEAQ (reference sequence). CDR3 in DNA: TGTGCTAGCAGCTTAGGATTGGCCTCTGGAAACACCATATATTTT. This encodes CASSLGLASGNTIYF.

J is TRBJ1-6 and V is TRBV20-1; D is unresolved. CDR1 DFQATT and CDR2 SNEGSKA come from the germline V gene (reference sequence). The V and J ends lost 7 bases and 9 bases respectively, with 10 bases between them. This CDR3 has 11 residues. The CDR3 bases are TGCAGTGTTCGGAAGATTTCACCCCTCCACTTT. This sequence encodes CSVRKISPLHF.

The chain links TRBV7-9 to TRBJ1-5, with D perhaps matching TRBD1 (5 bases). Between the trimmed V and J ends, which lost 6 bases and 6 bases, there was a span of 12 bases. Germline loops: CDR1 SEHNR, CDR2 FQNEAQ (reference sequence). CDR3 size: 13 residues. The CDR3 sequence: CASSPQVGQPQHF. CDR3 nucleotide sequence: TGTGCCAGCAGTCCACAGGTTGGTCAGCCCCAGCATTTT.

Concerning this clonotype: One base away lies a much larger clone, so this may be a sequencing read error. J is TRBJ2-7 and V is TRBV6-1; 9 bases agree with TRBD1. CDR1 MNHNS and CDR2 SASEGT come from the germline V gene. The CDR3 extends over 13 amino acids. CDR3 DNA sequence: TGTGCCAGCTGGACAGGGGACAACTACGAGCAGCACTTC. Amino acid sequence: CASWTGDNYEQHF.

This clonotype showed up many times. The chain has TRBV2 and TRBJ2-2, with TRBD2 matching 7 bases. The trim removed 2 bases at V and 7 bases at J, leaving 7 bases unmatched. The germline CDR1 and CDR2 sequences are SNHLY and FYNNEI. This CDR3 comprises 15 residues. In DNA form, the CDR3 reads TGTGCCAGCAGTGAATGGGGGGGGAATAACGGGGAGCTGTTTTTT. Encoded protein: CASSEWGGNNGELFF.